The present entry profiles one T cell receptor beta chain with its context. No antigen is known for it. The entry originates in a study of T cell responses to AZD1222 COVID-19 vaccine. Whole-study results and caveats: Regions 160-218 and 743-854 held dominance among vaccine-associated CD4 TCRs, which spanned spike.

Both about-4-week and about-12-week second-dose recipients were combined. Per the germline V gene, CDR1 is MDHEN and CDR2 is SYDVKM. V was trimmed by 8 bases and J by 0 bases, leaving 4 bases between them. The CDR3 length is 12 residues. Generated by immunoSEQ multiplex PCR, the TCRdb table keeps only in-frame clones and is missing some. The sample comprises 18,000 or so clones, around nine tenths of which are singletons, and 8.7% rests with the top ten. The sequence was collected from an adult who received the AZD1222 COVID-19 vaccine. Specimen: peripheral blood, collected 28 days after the second AZD1222 dose. The chain links TRBV28 to TRBJ1-4; the D is unclear. This CDR3 is CASQSTNEKLFF. The CDR3 nucleotides are TGTGCCAGCCAGTCAACTAATGAAAAACTGTTTTTT.